The text below deals with one TCR beta chain. This clonotype was detected a few times. Its antigen is unknown. Base qualities are not recorded, but no much larger clone differs from it by a single base. The data derive from a study of regulatory T cells in long-lasting Graves disease (dated by TCRdb to 2020 to 2023). As for the study more broadly: To count as having persistent Graves' disease, a patient had to have received antithyroid drug treatment for over 5 years with TSH receptor autoantibodies remaining persistently positive. Patients with persistent Graves' disease were compared with patients with newly diagnosed Graves' disease using TCR sequencing and RNA sequencing of peripheral blood. The study took place in China and was registered as a clinical trial. A total of about 35 samples underwent TCR sequencing, from about 13 patients with persistent Graves' disease and 20 or so patients with newly diagnosed Graves' disease. Antithyroid drugs had been taken for approximately 9.5 years on average by persistent Graves' disease patients in the clinical cohort.

The CDR3 contains 18 residues, cysteine and phenylalanine counted. Of all the DNA, just the CDR3 is kept, 54 bases in frame from base 1. As encoded in the germline V gene, CDR1 is LGHNT while CDR2 is FRNRAP. V is cut by 0 bases and J by 0 bases, and the space between the germline ends is 17 bases. The sample's time point label, decoded: persistent/refractory GD, antithyroid drugs over 5 years with positive TRAb. For both TCR sequencing and RNA sequencing, RNA was extracted from PBMCs in TRIzol. Graves' disease was diagnosed according to American Thyroid Association guidelines. Patients for the study were recruited at an endocrinology department in Xi'an, China. From each patient, about 9.7 milliliters of peripheral blood was collected into an EDTA anticoagulant tube. PBMCs were isolated by Ficoll Paque Plus density gradient separation without further T cell sorting. An Agilent 2100 Bioanalyzer and agarose gel were used to assess RNA quality, and a NanoDrop 2000 was used to measure RNA concentration.

Here is what the overall study found, with its caveats: Patients with persistent disease shared more public clonotypes (roughly 2,900) than newly diagnosed patients did (966). The small sample size was acknowledged by the authors as a limitation that may reduce accuracy. Persistent Graves' disease patients showed lower TCR Shannon entropy and fewer highly expanded clones than newly diagnosed patients, suggesting clonal expansion. Only peripheral blood was studied, because thyroid tissue, the primary lesion, was inaccessible. Preferential use of TRBV28, TRBJ1-2 and TRBJ2-5 was observed in persistent disease, whereas TRBV20-1 and TRBJ2-1 were favored in newly diagnosed disease. Only the TCR beta chain was sequenced and analyzed.

Libraries came from multiplex PCR. The reads were generated on an Illumina HiSeq 4000. CDR3 regions were amplified by Arm-PCR with iRepertoire HTBI primers to construct TCR beta libraries. PCR products were gel purified before sequencing. On the study's bioinformatics: Gene usage analysis of CDR3 amino acid clonotypes used the 55 to 65 TRBV and 11 to 15 TRBJ segments found across samples. Filtered high-quality paired reads were merged into contigs using COPE and FqMerger. Contigs were aligned with BLAST to IMGT TRBV, TRBD and TRBJ reference genes, and CDR3 was defined per IMGT. Highly expanded clones were defined as clonotypes with a frequency above 0.1%. Repertoire diversity was measured by Shannon entropy, and V-J evenness by the Gini coefficient. Clonotypes shared by more than one individual were considered public. TCRdb took the public reads, trimmed them with fastp at Q25, ran MiXCR for clone calling and kept in-frame beta chains. Rows with a matching CDR3 protein are joined into one entry that keeps the most common DNA and genes. TCRdb, not the original authors, processed these V and J calls. The sample table records approximately 690,000 distinct CDR3 sequences; about 32% of these occur just once. About 40% of the sample goes to the ten largest clones.

The specimen was peripheral blood mononuclear cells (PBMCs), collected when the disease was refractory, from a patient treated with antithyroid drugs. The rearrangement joined TRBV12-5 to TRBJ1-2, with TRBD1 perhaps the D gene, on 5 matching bases. This clonotype originated in a female donor with Graves disease. The CDR3 sequence is CASGLVLGAGTTNYGYTF. The nucleotide sequence is TGTGCTAGTGGTTTGGTTTTAGGGGCCGGGACTACTAACTATGGCTACACCTTC.